The 12 T cell receptor beta chains below all came from one sample that was sequenced in a study of T cell responses to AZD1222 COVID-19 vaccine. Only in-frame clones appear in the TCRdb table, and some are missing; sequencing was by immunoSEQ multiplex PCR. The table records approximately 88,000 clones, roughly nine tenths of them present only once. The starting material was peripheral blood, obtained on day 0 of AZD1222 vaccination. The receptors shown here come from an adult in good health.

The chain has TRBV27 and TRBJ2-7, with 7 bases identical to TRBD1. Trimming removed 4 bases from V and 0 bases from J; junction bases left unmatched: 0. Germline CDR1 and CDR2: MNHEY and SMNVEV (reference sequence). This CDR3 contains 13 residues. The CDR3 DNA is TGTGCCAGCAGTTACAGGGGCTCCTACGAGCAGTACTTC. Residues: CASSYRGSYEQYF.

The V gene is TRBV27, the J gene TRBJ2-5; no clear D. The CDR3 has 13 residues. Between the trimmed V and J ends, which lost 2 bases and 5 bases, there was a span of 9 bases. The germline V gene has CDR1 MNHEY and CDR2 SMNVEV (reference sequence). This CDR3 is CASSLVGGETQYF. CDR3 DNA sequence: TGTGCCAGCAGTTTAGTAGGTGGCGAGACCCAGTACTTC.

This clone appeared a single time. This rearrangement joins TRBV5-6 to TRBJ1-2; a weak D match, TRBD1 (5 bases). Germline-derived CDR1 and CDR2 are SGHDT and YYEEEE. The CDR3 runs to 12 residues. Trimming took 4 bases from V and 2 from J, leaving 6 bases between them. This CDR3 is CASSQGNYGYTF. CDR3 sequence (DNA): TGTGCCAGCAGCCAGGGCAACTATGGCTACACCTTC.

V gene TRBV5-4 combines with J gene TRBJ1-4; a weak D match, TRBD1 (5 bases). There are 14 residues in the CDR3. Germline lookup yields CDR1 SGHNT and CDR2 YYREEE (reference sequence). The germline V and J ends were trimmed by 1 base and 7 bases, with 11 bases remaining between them. The CDR3 region has the DNA TGTGCCAGCAGCTTGCCAGGGATGGGTGAAAAACTGTTTTTT. The encoded protein is CASSLPGMGEKLFF.

The V and J genes are TRBV25-1 and TRBJ2-2; D remains ambiguous. The CDR3 is made up of 16 amino acids. Trimming took off 5 bases at V and 0 bases at J, with 13 bases between the two ends. Germline-derived CDR1 and CDR2 are MGHDK and SYGVNS. The CDR3 DNA follows: TGTGCCAGCAGTAAAGGGATACCAACGAACACCGGGGAGCTGTTTTTT. It specifies CASSKGIPTNTGELFF. Complete variable domain (other parts from reference TRBV25-1 and TRBJ2-2): EADIYQTPRYLVIGTGKKITLECSQTMGHDKMYWYQQDPGMELHLIHYSYGVNSTEKGDLSSESTVSRIRTEHFPLTLESARPSHTSQYLCASSKGIPTNTGELFFGEGSRLTVL.

The chain couples TRBV28 to TRBJ2-2; the D gene is possibly TRBD1 (5 bases). The CDR3 is 16 amino acids. Germline CDR1 and CDR2: MDHEN and SYDVKM. Trimming cost V 5 bases and J 6 bases, with 19 bases left between them. CDR3 DNA: TGTGCCAGCAGTCCCCTTTTAAGGGGTAGAGCCGGGGAGCTGTTTTTT. It encodes CASSPLLRGRAGELFF.

The chain is built from TRBV7-2 and TRBJ2-6, with 7 bases that match TRBD1. Germline CDR1 is SGHTA and CDR2 is FQGNSA. The V and J ends lost 4 bases and 2 bases, in that order; junction bases with no gene match: 2. The length of the CDR3 is 15 residues. The CDR3 loop reads CASSSGGAGANVLTF. The CDR3 DNA reads TGTGCCAGCAGCTCAGGGGGTGCTGGGGCCAACGTCCTGACTTTC. Full variable domain (remainder filled in from reference TRBV7-2 and TRBJ2-6): GAGVSQSPSNKVTEKGKDVELRCDPISGHTALYWYRQSLGQGLEFLIYFQGNSAPDKSGLPSDRFSAERTGGSVSTLTIQRTQQEDSAVYLCASSSGGAGANVLTFGAGSRLTVL.

This chain links TRBV20-1 with TRBJ2-4, with D possibly being TRBD2 (6 bases). Germline V lookup: CDR1 DFQATT, CDR2 SNEGSKA (reference sequence). The CDR3 sequence is 16 residues long. Trimming took off 3 bases at V and 0 bases at J, with 15 bases between the two ends. The CDR3 here is CSASLLRELAKNIQYF. In DNA, the CDR3 is TGCAGTGCTAGTTTATTGCGGGAACTAGCCAAAAACATTCAGTACTTC.

This chain links TRBV10-3 with TRBJ1-2, with D hard to call. CDR3 size: 13 residues. Germline V gene sequence: CDR1 ENHRY, CDR2 SYGVKD. The V end lost 4 bases, the J end lost 1 base, and 7 bases lay between the germline ends. CDR3: CAISAWGNYGYTF. In DNA, the CDR3 is TGTGCCATCAGTGCTTGGGGTAACTATGGCTACACCTTC.

In its sample, this clone was seen once. J is TRBJ2-1 and V is TRBV27; 8 bases align to TRBD2. CDR1 MNHEY and CDR2 SMNVEV come from the germline V gene (reference sequence). This CDR3 region has 13 residues. J lost 9 bases, V lost 5 bases, and 6 bases had no gene match. As DNA, the CDR3 is TGTGCCAGCAGTGCGACTAGCGAGGGTGAGCAGTTCTTC. This codes for CASSATSEGEQFF.

This chain uses TRBV28 with TRBJ1-3, with 11 bases matching TRBD1. The CDR3 totals 16 residues. Looked up from germline, CDR1 is MDHEN and CDR2 is SYDVKM. The junction had 5 bases not matched to a gene; V was cut back by 4 bases and J by 3 bases. The chain's CDR3 is CASSSAGTGGGNTIYF. The DNA for the CDR3 is TGTGCCAGCAGTTCGGCCGGGACAGGGGGTGGAAACACCATATATTTT.

This chain joins TRBV7-9 and TRBJ2-3; the D is unclear. Germline CDR1 reads SEHNR; CDR2 reads FQNEAQ (reference sequence). This CDR3 is built from 14 residues. With 4 bases removed from V and 4 bases from J, the gap between germline ends came to 12 bases. The CDR3 sequence: CASSSQARPDTQYF. The CDR3 DNA reads TGTGCCAGCAGCTCCCAGGCGAGGCCAGATACGCAGTATTTT.